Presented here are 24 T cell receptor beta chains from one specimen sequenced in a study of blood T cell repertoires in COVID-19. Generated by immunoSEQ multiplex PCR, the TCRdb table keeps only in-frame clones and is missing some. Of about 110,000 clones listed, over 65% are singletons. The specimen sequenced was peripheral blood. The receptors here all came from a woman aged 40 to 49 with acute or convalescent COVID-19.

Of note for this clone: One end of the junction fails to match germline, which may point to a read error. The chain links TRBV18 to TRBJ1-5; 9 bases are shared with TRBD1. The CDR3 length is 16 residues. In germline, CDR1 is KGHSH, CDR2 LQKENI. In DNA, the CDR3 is TGTGCCAGCTCACCAGCCGGGACAGGGAGCAGTCAGCCCCAGCATTTT. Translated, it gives CASSPAGTGSSQPQHF.

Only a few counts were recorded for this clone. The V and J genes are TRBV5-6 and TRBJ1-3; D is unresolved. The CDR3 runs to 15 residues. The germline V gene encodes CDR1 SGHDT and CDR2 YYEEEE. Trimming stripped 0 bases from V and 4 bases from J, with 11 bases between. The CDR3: CASSLVGSSGNTIYF. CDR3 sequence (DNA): TGTGCCAGCAGCTTGGTGGGTAGCTCCGGAAACACCATATATTTT.

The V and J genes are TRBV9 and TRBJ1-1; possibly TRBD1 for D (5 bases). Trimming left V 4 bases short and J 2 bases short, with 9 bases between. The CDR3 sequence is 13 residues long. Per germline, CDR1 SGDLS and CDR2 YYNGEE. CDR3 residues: CASSRTPNTEAFF. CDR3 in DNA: TGTGCCAGCAGCAGGACACCAAACACTGAAGCTTTCTTT.

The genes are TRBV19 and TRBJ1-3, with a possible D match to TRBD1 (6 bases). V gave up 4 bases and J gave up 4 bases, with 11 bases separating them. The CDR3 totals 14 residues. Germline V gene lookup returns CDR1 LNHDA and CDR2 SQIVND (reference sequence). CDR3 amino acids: CASSTTGTGNTIYF. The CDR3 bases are TGTGCCAGTAGTACTACAGGGACCGGAAACACCATATATTTT.

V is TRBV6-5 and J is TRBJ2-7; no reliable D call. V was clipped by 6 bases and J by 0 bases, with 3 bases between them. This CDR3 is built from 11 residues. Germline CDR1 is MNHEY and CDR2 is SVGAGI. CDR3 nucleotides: TGTGCCAGCAGGAGCTCCTACGAGCAGTACTTC. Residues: CASRSSYEQYF.

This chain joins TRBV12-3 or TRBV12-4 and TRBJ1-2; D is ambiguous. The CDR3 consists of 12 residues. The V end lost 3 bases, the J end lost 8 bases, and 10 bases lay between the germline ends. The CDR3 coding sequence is TGTGCCAGCAGTTTGCAGACTCAGGGCTACACCTTC. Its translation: CASSLQTQGYTF.

The CDR3 is CASSPGTGRNTEAFF. The CDR3 nucleotides read TGTGCCAGCAGCCCCGGGACAGGGCGGAACACTGAAGCTTTCTTT. The chain employs TRBV5-5 and TRBJ1-1; 9 bases line up with TRBD1. This CDR3 contains 15 residues. J lost 1 base, V lost 4 bases, and 5 bases had no gene match. Germline-derived CDR1 and CDR2 are SGHKS and YYEKEE (reference sequence).

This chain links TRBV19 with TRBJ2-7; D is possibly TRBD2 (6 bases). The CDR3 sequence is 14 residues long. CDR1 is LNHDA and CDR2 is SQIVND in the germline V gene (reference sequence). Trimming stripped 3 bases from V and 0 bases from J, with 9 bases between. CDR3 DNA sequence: TGTGCCAGTAGTATTCGGACTAACTCCTACGAGCAGTACTTC. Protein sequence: CASSIRTNSYEQYF.

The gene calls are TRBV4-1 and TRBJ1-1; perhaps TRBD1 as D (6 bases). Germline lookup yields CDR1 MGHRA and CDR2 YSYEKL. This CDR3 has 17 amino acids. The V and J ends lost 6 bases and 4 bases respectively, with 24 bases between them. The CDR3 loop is CASRAKAGGDGVTEAFF. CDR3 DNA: TGCGCCAGCAGGGCTAAGGCGGGGGGCGACGGGGTCACTGAAGCTTTCTTT.

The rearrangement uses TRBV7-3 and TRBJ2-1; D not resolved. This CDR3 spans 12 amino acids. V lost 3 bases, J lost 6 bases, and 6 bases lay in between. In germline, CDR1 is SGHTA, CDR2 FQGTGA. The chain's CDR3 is CASSLSGNEQFF. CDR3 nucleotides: TGTGCCAGCAGCTTGTCGGGCAATGAGCAGTTCTTC.

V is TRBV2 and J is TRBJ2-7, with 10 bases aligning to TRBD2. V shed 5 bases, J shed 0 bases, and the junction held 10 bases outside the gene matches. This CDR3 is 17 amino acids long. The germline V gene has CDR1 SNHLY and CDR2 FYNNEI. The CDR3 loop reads CASSPTGLAEPSYEQYF. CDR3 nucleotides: TGTGCCAGCAGTCCCACTGGACTAGCGGAACCCTCCTACGAGCAGTACTTC.

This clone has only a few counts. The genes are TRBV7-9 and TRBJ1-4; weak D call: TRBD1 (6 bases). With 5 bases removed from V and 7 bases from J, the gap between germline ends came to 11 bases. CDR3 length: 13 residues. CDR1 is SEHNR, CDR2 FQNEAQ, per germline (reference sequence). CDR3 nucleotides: TGTGCCAGCAGCCAGGGGTGGGGTGAAAAACTGTTTTTT. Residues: CASSQGWGEKLFF.

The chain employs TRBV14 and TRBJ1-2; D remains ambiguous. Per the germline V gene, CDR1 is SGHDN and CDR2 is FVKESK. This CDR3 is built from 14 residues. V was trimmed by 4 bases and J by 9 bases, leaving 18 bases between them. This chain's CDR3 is CASSRRTGRDSYTF. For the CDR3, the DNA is TGTGCCAGCAGCCGTAGGACGGGAAGGGATAGCTACACCTTC.

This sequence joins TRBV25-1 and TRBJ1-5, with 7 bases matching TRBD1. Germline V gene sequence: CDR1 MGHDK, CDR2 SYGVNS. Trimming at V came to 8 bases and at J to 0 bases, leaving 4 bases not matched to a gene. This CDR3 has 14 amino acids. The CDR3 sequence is CASRTGPSNQPQHF. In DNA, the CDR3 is TGTGCCAGCCGGACAGGCCCTAGCAATCAGCCCCAGCATTTT.

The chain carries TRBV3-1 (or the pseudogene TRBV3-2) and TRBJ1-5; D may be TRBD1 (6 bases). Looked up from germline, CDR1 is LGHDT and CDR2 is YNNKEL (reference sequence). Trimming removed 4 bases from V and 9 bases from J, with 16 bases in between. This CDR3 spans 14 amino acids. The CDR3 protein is CASSLTQGTRPQHF. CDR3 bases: TGTGCCAGCAGCCTCACCCAGGGGACGCGGCCCCAGCATTTT.

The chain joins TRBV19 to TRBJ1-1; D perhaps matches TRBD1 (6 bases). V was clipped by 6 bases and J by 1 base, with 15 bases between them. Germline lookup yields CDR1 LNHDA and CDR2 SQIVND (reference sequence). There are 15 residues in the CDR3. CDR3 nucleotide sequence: TGTGCCAGTAGAGGGACGCGGGGGCCGAACACTGAAGCTTTCTTT. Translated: CASRGTRGPNTEAFF.

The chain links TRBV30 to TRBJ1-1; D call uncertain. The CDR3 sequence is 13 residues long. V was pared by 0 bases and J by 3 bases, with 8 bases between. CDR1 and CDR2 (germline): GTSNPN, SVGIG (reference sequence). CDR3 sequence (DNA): TGTGCCTGGAGTGTACTGAGGGACACTGAAGCTTTCTTT. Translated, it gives CAWSVLRDTEAFF.

The CDR3 DNA follows: TGCGCCAGCAGCCGCACATTAATGACAGGGAATAATTCACCCCTCCACTTT. Its protein product is CASSRTLMTGNNSPLHF. The rearrangement joins TRBV4-1 to TRBJ1-6; the match to TRBD1 covers 7 bases. V shed 4 bases, J shed 5 bases, and the junction held 11 bases outside the gene matches. Germline loops: CDR1 MGHRA, CDR2 YSYEKL. This CDR3 is 17 amino acids long.

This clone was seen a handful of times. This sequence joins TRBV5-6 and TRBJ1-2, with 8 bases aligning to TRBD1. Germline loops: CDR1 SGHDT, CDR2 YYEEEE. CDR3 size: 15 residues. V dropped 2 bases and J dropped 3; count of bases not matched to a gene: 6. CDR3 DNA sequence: TGTGCCAGCAGCTTATTGGACAGGGCCTACTATGGCTACACCTTC. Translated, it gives CASSLLDRAYYGYTF. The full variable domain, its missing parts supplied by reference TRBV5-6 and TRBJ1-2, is DAGVTQSPTHLIKTRGQQVTLRCSPKSGHDTVSWYQQALGQGPQFIFQYYEEEERQRGNFPDRFSGHQFPNYSSELNVNALLLGDSALYLCASSLLDRAYYGYTFGSGTRLTVV.

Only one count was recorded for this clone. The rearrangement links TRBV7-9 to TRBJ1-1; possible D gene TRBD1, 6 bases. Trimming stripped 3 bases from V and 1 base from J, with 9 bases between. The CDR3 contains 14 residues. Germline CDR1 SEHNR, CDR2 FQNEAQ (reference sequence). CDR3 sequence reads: CASSLIGGNTEAFF. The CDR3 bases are TGTGCCAGCAGCTTGATAGGGGGGAACACTGAAGCTTTCTTT.

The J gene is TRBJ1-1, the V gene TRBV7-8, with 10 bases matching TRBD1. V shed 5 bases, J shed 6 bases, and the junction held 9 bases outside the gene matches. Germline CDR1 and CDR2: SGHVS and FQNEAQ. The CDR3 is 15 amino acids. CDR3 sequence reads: CASSISGTGVAEAFF. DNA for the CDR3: TGTGCCAGCAGCATCTCCGGGACAGGGGTCGCTGAAGCTTTCTTT. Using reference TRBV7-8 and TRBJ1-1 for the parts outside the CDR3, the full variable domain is GAGVSQSPRYKVAKRGQDVALRCDPISGHVSLFWYQQALGQGPEFLTYFQNEAQLDKSGLPSDRFFAERPEGSVSTLKIQRTQQEDSAVYLCASSISGTGVAEAFFGQGTRLTVV.

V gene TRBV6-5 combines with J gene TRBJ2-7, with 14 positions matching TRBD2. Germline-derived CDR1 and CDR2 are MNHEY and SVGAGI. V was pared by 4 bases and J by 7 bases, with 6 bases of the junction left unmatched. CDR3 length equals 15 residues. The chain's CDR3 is CASSLTSGGGREQYF. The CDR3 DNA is TGTGCCAGCAGTTTGACTAGCGGGGGGGGTCGGGAGCAGTACTTC.

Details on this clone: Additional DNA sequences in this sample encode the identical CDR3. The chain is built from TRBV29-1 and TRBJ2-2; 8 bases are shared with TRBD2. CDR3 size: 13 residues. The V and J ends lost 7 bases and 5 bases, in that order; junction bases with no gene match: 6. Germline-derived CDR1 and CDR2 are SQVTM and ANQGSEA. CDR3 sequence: CSGRGGETGELFF. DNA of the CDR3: TGCAGCGGTCGGGGGGGAGAGACCGGGGAGCTGTTTTTT.

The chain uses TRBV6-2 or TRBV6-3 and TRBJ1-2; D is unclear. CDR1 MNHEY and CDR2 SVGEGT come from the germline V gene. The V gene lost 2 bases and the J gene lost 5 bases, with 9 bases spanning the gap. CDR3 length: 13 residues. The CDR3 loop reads CASSYEGDYGYTF. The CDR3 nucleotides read TGTGCCAGCAGTTACGAGGGAGATTATGGCTACACCTTC.